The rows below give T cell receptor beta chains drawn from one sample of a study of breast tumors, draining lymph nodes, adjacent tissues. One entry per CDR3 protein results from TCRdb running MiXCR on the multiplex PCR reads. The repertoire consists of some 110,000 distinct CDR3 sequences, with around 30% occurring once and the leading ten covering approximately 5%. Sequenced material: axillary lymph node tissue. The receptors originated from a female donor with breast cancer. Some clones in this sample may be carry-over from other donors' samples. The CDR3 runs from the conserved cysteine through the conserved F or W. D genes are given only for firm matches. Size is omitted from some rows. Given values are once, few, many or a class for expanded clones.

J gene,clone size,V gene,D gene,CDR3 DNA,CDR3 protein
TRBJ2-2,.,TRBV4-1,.,TGCGCCAGCAGCCAGCAGGGTAACACCGGGGAGCTGCTTTTT,CASSQQGNTGELLF
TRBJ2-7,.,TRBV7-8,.,TGTGCCAGCAGCAAACAGGGGGGGGCCTACGAGCAGTACTTC,CASSKQGGAYEQYF
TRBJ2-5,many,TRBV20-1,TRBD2,TGCAGTGCTAGAGGGTTCCCGGGGGGGGAGACCCAGTACTTC,CSARGFPGGETQYF
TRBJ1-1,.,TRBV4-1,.,TGCGCCAGCAGCCAAGAAGCCCACAGAGGGAACACTGAAGCTTTCTTT,CASSQEAHRGNTEAFF
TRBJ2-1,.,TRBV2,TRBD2,TGTGCCAGCGGGTTCGGACTAGAGGACAATGGGCAGTTCTTC,CASGFGLEDNGQFF
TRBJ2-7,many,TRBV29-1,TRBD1,TGCAGCGCTGGGACAGGGAACTCCTACGAGCAGTACTTC,CSAGTGNSYEQYF
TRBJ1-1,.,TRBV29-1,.,TGCAGCGTTGTACAGGGGAACACTGAAGCTTTCTTT,CSVVQGNTEAFF
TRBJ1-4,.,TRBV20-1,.,TGCAGTGCTACCCCGGGCGGGGAAAAACTGTTTTTT,CSATPGGEKLFF
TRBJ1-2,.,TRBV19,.,TGTGCCAGTAAGACAACCAACTATGGCTACACCTTC,CASKTTNYGYTF
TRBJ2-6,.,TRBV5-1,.,TGCGCCAGCAGCACGGAGAGGGGAAGGAACACTGGGGCCAACGTCCTGACTTTC,CASSTERGRNTGANVLTF
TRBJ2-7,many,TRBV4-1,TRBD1,TGCGCCAGCAGCCAAGGGACAGGGGTCTCCTACGAGCAGTACTTC,CASSQGTGVSYEQYF
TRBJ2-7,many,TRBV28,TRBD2,TGTGCCAGCATTCTGGGAGGGGTTGGGCCCTACGAGCAGTACTTC,CASILGGVGPYEQYF
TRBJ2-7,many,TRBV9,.,TGTGCCAGCAGCCCGTACCCGGGCTACGAGCAGTACTTC,CASSPYPGYEQYF
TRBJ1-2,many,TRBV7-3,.,TGTGCCAGCAGCTTAAACGGGGGCGCGGATTATGGCTACCCCTTC,CASSLNGGADYGYPF
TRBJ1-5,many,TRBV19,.,TGTGCCAGTAGTTGGGGTTATAGCAATCAGCCCCAGCATTTT,CASSWGYSNQPQHF
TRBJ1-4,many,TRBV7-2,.,TGTGCCAGCAGCTTAAGGGGAAAACTGTTTTTT,CASSLRGKLFF
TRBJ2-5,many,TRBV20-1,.,TGCAGTGCTAGAGACCTACTAGGGAGAGCGCCCCAAGAGACCCAGTACTTC,CSARDLLGRAPQETQYF
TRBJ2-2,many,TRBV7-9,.,TGTGCCAAAGACACAGGGATGAACACCGGGGAGCTGTTTTTT,CAKDTGMNTGELFF